The entry below describes one TCR beta chain. Gene-specific TRAV and TRBV primers were used for first-strand cDNA, covering alpha and beta chains. TCR amplification involved 15 to 20 PCR cycles with a constant-region primer and V-primer adapter. TCRdb reanalysed the reads using MiXCR and keeps one entry per CDR3 protein. The sample includes more than 12,000 distinct CDR3 sequences, roughly 52% of them seen just once. The data are from a study of low-dose radiotherapy and immunotherapy resistance in tumors. V was pared by 4 bases and J by 4 bases, with 11 bases of the junction left unmatched. The CDR3 covers 18 residues. Per the germline V gene, CDR1 is SGHRS and CDR2 is YFSETQ.

The receptor was isolated from a human donor with advanced metastatic prostate, ovarian, gallbladder or colorectal cancer (not recorded which). This table probably holds off-target reads from a library built for another chain. The chain uses TRBV5-1 and TRBJ2-2; TRBD2 matches at 12 bases. The CDR3 bases are TGCGCCAGCAGCCCGCGGACTAGCGGGGTGCCCTTCACCGGGGAGCTGTTTTTT. Its protein product is CASSPRTSGVPFTGELFF.